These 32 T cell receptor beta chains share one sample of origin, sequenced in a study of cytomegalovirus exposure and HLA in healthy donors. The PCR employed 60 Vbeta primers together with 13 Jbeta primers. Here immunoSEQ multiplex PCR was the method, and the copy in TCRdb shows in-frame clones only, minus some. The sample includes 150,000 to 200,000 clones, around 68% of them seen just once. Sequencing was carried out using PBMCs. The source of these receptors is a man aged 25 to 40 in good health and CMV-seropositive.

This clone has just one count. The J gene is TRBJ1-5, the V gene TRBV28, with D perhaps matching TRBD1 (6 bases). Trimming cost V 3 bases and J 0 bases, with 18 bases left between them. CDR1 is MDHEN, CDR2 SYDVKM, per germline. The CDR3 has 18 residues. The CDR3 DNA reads TGTGCCAGCAGTTTGGGCAGGGGACATCTCTATAGCAATCAGCCCCAGCATTTT. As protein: CASSLGRGHLYSNQPQHF.

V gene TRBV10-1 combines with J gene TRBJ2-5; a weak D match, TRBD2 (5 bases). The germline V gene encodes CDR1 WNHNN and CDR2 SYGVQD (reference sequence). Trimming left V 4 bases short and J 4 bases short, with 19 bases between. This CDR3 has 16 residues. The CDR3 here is CASSASDSPRRETQYF. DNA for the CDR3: TGCGCCAGCAGTGCCTCGGACTCCCCCCGTCGAGAGACCCAGTACTTC.

CDR3 in DNA: TGTGCCAGCAGTGGGAGAATTGTGGGGGGAGACAATGAGCAGTTCTTC. This sequence encodes CASSGRIVGGDNEQFF. The chain couples TRBV27 to TRBJ2-1; maybe TRBD2 (6 bases). This CDR3 has 16 residues. Germline CDR1 and CDR2: MNHEY and SMNVEV (reference sequence). Trimming removed 5 bases at V and 5 bases at J, with 19 bases between.

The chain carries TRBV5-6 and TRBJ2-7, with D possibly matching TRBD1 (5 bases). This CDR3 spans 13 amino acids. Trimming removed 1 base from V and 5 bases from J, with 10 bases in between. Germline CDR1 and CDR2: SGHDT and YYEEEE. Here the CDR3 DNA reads TGTGCCAGCAGCTTGACCGTGGACAACGAGCAGTACTTC. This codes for CASSLTVDNEQYF.

The CDR3 reads CSAWRETQYF. The DNA for the CDR3 is TGCAGTGCTTGGCGGGAGACCCAGTACTTC. This chain connects TRBV20-1 to TRBJ2-5; D uncertain. The germline gives CDR1 DFQATT, CDR2 SNEGSKA (reference sequence). CDR3 length equals 10 residues. V was trimmed by 5 bases and J by 5 bases, leaving 6 bases between them.

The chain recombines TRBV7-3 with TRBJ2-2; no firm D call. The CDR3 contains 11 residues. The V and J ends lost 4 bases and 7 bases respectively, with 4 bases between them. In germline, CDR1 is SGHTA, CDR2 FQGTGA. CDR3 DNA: TGTGCCAGCAGCTCAGGCGGGGAGCTGTTTTTT. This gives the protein CASSSGGELFF.

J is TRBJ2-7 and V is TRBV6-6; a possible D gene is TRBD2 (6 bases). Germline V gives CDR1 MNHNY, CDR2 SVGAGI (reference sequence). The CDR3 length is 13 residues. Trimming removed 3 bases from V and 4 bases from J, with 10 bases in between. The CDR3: CASSYGTLYEQYF. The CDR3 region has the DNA TGTGCCAGCAGTTATGGGACTCTGTACGAGCAGTACTTC.

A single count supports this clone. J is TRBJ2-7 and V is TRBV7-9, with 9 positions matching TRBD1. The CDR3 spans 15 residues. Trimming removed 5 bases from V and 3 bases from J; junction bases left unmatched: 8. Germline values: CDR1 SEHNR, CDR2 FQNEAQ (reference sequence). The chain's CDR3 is CASSRDRDRFYEQYF. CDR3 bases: TGTGCCAGCAGCCGGGACAGGGATCGTTTCTACGAGCAGTACTTC.

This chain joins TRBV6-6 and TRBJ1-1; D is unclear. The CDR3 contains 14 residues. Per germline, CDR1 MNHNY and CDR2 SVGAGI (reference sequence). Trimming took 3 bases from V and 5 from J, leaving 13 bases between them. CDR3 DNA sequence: TGTGCCAGCAGTTATTTGTACGGAGAGACTGAAGCTTTCTTT. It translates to CASSYLYGETEAFF.

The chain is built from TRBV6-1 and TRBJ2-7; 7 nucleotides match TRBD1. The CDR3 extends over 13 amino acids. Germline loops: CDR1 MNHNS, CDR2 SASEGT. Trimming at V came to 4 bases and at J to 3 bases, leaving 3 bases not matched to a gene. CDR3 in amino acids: CASSATGFYEQYF. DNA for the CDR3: TGTGCCAGCAGTGCGACAGGGTTCTACGAGCAGTACTTC.

The CDR3 nucleotides read TGTGCCAGCAGCTCTCGGACTAGCGGGAACACAGATACGCAGTATTTT. It encodes CASSSRTSGNTDTQYF. The chain links TRBV11-2 to TRBJ2-3, with 12 bases that match TRBD2. With V trimmed by 4 bases and J by 2 bases, 4 bases remained unmatched. Looked up from germline, CDR1 is SGHAT and CDR2 is FQNNGV. The CDR3 contains 16 residues.

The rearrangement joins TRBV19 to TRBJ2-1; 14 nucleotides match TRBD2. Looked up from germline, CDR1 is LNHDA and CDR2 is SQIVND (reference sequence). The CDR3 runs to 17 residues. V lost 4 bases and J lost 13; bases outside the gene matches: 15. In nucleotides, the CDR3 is TGTGCCAGTAGTACCCAAGGACAGGGACTAGCGGGAGCCTCCCAGTTCTTC. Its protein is CASSTQGQGLAGASQFF.

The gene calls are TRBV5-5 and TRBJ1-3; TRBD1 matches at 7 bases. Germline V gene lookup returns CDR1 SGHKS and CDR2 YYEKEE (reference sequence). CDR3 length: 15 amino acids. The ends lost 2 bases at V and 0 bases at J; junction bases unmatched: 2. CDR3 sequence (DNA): TGTGCCAGCAGCTTACAGGGGAGCTCTGGAAACACCATATATTTT. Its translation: CASSLQGSSGNTIYF.

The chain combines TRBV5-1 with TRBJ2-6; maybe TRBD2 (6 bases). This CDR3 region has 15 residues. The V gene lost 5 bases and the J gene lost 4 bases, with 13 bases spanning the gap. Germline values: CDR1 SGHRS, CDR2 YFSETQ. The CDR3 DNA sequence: TGCGCCAGCAGAACGGAGGGTTCCGGGGCCAACGTCCTGACTTTC. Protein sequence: CASRTEGSGANVLTF.

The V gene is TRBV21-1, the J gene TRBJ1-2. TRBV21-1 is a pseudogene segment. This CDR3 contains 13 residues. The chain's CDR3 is CASRTGGSYGYTF. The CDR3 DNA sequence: TGTGCCAGCAGAACGGGGGGTAGCTATGGCTACACCTTC.

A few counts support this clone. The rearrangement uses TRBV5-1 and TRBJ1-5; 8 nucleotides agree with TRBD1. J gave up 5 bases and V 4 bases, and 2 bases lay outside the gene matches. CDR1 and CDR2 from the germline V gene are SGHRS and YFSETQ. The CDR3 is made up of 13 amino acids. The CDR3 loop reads CASSEGQDQPQHF. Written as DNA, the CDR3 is TGCGCCAGCAGCGAGGGACAGGATCAGCCCCAGCATTTT.

CDR3 DNA sequence: TGTGCCAGCAGGGGTTACAGGGCTGGGTCCTATAATTCACCCCTCCACTTT. Protein sequence: CASRGYRAGSYNSPLHF. The chain has TRBV28 and TRBJ1-6; TRBD1 is a possible D gene (6 bases). The CDR3 consists of 17 residues. Between the trimmed V and J ends, which lost 6 bases and 1 base, there was a span of 16 bases. Germline V gene lookup returns CDR1 MDHEN and CDR2 SYDVKM. The whole variable domain, remainder taken from reference TRBV28 and TRBJ1-6, is DVKVTQSSRYLVKRTGEKVFLECVQDMDHENMFWYRQDPGLGLRLIYFSYDVKMKEKGDIPEGYSVSREKKERFSLILESASTNQTSMYLCASRGYRAGSYNSPLHFGNGTRLTVT.

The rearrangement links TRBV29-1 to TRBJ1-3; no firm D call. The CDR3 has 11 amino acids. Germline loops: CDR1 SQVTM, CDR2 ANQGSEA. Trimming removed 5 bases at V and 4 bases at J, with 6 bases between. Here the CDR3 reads CSVSEGNTIYF. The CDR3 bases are TGCAGCGTTAGTGAGGGAAACACCATATATTTT.

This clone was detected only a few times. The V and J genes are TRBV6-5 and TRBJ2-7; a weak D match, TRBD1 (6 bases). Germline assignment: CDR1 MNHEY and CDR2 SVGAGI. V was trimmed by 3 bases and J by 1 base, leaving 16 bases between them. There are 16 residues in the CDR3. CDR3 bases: TGTGCCAGCAGTTATGTCAGGGGATTCCCGTCCTACGAGCAGTACTTC. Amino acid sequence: CASSYVRGFPSYEQYF.

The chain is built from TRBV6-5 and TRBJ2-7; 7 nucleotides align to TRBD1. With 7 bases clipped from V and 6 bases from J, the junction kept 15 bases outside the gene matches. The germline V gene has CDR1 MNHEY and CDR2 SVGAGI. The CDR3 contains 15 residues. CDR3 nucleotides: TGTGCCAGCACGCAGCGAGGGACAGTTCCGGGCGAGCAGTACTTC. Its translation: CASTQRGTVPGEQYF.

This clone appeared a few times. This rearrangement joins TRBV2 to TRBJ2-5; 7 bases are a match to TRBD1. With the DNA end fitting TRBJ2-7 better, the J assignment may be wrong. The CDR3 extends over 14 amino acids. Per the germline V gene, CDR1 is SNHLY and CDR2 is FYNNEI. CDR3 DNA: TGTGCCAGCAGTGCCGGGACAGTCTCCTACGAGCAGTACTTC. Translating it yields CASSAGTVSYEQYF.

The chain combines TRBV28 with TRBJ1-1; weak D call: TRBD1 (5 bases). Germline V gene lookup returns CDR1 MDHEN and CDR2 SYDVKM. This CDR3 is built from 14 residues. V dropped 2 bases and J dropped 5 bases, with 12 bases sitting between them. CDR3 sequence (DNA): TGTGCCAGCAGTTTAGTCGGGGGTCGGACTGAAGCTTTCTTT. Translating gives CASSLVGGRTEAFF.

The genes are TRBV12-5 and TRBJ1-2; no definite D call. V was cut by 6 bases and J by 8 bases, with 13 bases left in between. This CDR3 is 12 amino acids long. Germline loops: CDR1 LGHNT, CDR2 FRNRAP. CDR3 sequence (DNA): TGTGCTAGTGGCCCGACTGGTGAGGGCTACACCTTC. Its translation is CASGPTGEGYTF.

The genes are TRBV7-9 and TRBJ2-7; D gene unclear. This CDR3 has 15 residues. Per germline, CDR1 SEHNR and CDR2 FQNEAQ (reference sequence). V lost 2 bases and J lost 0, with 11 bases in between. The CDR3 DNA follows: TGTGCCAGCAGCTTACTTGAAGTGAGCTCCTACGAGCAGTACTTC. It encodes CASSLLEVSSYEQYF.

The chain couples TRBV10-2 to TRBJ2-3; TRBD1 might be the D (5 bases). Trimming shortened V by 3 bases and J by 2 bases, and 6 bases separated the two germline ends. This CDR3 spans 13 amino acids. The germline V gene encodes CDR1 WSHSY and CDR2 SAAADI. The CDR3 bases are TGCGCCAGCAGTGAAGGGGCCACAGATACGCAGTATTTT. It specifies CASSEGATDTQYF.

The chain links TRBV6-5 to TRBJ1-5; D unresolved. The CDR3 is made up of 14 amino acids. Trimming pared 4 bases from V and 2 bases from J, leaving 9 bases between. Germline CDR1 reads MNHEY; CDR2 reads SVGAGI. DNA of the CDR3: TGTGCCAGCAGTTTGGCCCAACGCAATCAGCCCCAGCATTTT. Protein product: CASSLAQRNQPQHF.

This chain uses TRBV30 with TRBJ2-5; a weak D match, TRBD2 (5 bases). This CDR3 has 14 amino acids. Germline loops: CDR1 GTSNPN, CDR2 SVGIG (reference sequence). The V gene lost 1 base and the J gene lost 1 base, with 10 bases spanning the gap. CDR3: CAWSGGLFQETQYF. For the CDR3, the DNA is TGTGCCTGGAGTGGAGGACTCTTCCAAGAGACCCAGTACTTC.

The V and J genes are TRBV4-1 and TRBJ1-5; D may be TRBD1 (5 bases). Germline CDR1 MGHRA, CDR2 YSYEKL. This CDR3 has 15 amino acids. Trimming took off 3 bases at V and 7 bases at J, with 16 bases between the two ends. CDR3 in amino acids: CASSQMGDSRQPQHF. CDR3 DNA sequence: TGCGCCAGCAGCCAGATGGGGGACTCTAGGCAGCCCCAGCATTTT.

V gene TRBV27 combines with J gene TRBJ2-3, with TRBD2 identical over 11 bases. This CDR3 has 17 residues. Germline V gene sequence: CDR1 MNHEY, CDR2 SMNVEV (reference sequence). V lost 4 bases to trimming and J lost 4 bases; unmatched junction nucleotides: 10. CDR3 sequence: CASSSLTSGTLSDTQYF. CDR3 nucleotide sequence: TGTGCCAGCAGTTCCTTGACTAGCGGGACTCTATCAGATACGCAGTATTTT.

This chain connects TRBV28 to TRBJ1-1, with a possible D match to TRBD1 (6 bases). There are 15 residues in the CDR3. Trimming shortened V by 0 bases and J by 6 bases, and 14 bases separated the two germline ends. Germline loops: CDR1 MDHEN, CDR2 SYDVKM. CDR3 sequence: CASSLWSGGGPEAFF. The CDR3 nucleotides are TGTGCCAGCAGTTTATGGTCGGGGGGCGGCCCTGAAGCTTTCTTT.

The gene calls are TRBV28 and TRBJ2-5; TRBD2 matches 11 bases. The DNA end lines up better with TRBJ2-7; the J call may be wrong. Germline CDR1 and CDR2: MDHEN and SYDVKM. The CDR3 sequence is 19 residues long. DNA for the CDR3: TGTGCCAGCAGCCCGGCCAAGCTAGCGGGAGGCCTTAGCTCCTACGAGCAGTACTTC. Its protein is CASSPAKLAGGLSSYEQYF.

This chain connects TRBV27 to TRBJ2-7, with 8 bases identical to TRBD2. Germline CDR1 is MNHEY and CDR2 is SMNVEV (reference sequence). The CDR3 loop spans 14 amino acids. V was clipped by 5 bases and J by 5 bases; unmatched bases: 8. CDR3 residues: CASSPRGGEDEQYF. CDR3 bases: TGTGCCAGCAGTCCCCGGGGGGGAGAGGACGAGCAGTACTTC.